The subject of this entry is one TCR beta chain. No antigen is known for it. Germline lookup yields CDR1 SGHTA and CDR2 FQGNSA. Trimming pared 3 bases from V and 8 bases from J, leaving 13 bases between. The CDR3 runs to 14 residues. Doses given second, at about 4 or about 12 weeks, were pooled. This sample was taken from a study of T cell responses to AZD1222 COVID-19 vaccine. Sequencing used immunoSEQ multiplex PCR; TCRdb keeps in-frame clones, though not all of them. The sample has 150,000 to 200,000 clones; approximately 88% are singletons. Study conclusions and caveats: Nearly half of spike-specific TCRs reportedly target variant regions that are unmutated in the B.1.351 and B.1.1.7 variants. Every sample of the repertoires postdated the peak T cell response.

The chain joins TRBV7-2 to TRBJ1-4, with D perhaps TRBD1 (5 bases). The clonotype was recovered from an adult who received the AZD1222 COVID-19 vaccine. This specimen was peripheral blood, taken 28 days after the second AZD1222 dose. CDR3 coding DNA: TGTGCCAGCAGCTTGACGGGACCTCGGGAAAAACTGTTTTTT. Residues: CASSLTGPREKLFF.